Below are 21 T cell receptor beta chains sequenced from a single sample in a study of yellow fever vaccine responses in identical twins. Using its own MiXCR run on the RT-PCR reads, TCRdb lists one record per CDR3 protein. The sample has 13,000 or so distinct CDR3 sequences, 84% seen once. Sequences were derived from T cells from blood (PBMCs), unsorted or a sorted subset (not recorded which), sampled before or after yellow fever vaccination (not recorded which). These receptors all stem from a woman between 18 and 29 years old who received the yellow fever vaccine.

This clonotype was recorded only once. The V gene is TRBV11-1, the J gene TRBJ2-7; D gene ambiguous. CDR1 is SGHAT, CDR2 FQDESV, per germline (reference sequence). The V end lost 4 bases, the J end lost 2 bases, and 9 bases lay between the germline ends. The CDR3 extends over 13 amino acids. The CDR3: CASSSIFTYEQYF. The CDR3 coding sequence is TGTGCCAGCAGCTCCATTTTTACCTACGAGCAGTACTTC.

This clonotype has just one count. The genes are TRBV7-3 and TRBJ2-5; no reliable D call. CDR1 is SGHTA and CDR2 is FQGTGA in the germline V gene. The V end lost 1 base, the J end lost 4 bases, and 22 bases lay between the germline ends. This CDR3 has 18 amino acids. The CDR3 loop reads CASSLRWTPEGVVETQYF. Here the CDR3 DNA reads TGTGCCAGCAGCTTAAGATGGACCCCAGAAGGCGTCGTAGAGACCCAGTACTTC.

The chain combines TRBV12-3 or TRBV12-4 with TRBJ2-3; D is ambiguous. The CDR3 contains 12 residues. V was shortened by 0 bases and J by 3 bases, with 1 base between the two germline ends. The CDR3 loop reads CASSLATDTQYF. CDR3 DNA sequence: TGTGCCAGCAGTTTAGCGACAGATACGCAGTATTTT.

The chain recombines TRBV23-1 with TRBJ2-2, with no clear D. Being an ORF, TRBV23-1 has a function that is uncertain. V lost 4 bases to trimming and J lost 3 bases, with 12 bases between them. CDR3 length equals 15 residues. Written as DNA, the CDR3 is TGCGCCAGCAGTCCAAGGTGGTCGCACACCGGGGAGCTGTTTTTT. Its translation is CASSPRWSHTGELFF.

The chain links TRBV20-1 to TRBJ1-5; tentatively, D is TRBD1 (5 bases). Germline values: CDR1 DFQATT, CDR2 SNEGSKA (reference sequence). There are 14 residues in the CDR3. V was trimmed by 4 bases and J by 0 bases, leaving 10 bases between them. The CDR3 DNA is TGCAGTGCTACCGGGGGTTATAGCAATCAGCCCCAGCATTTT. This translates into CSATGGYSNQPQHF.

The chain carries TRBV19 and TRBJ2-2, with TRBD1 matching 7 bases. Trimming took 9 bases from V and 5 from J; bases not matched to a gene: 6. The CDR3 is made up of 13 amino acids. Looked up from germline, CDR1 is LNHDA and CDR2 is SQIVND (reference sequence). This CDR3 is CASRLQGTGELFF. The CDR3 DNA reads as TGTGCCAGCCGGTTACAGGGGACCGGGGAGCTGTTTTTT. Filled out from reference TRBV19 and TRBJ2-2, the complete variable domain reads DGGITQSPKYLFRKEGQNVTLSCEQNLNHDAMYWYRQDPGQGLRLIYYSQIVNDFQKGDIAEGYSVSREKKESFPLTVTSAQKNPTAFYLCASRLQGTGELFFGEGSRLTVL.

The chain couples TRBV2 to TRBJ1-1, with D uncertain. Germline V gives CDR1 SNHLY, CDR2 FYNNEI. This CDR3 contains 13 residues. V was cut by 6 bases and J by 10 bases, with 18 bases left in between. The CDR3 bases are TGTGCCAGCAGCCGAACGGCAGTTAGTGGAGCTTTCTTT. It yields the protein CASSRTAVSGAFF.

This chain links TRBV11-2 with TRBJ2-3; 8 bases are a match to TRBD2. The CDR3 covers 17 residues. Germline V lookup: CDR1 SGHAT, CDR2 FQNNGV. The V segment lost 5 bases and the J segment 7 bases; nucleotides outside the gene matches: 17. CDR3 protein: CASSPTVSGGPGYTQYF. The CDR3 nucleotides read TGTGCCAGCAGCCCGACTGTTTCGGGAGGGCCTGGATATACGCAGTATTTT. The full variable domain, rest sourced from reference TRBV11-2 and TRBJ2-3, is EAGVAQSPRYKIIEKRQSVAFWCNPISGHATLYWYQQILGQGPKLLIQFQNNGVVDDSQLPKDRFSAERLKGVDSTLKIQPAKLEDSAVYLCASSPTVSGGPGYTQYFGPGTRLTVL.

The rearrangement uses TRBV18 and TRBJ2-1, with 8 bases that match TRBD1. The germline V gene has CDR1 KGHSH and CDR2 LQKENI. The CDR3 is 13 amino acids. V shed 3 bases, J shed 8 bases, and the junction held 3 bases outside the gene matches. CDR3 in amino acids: CASSPDRVDEQFF. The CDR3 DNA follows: TGTGCCAGCTCACCGGACAGGGTCGATGAGCAGTTCTTC.

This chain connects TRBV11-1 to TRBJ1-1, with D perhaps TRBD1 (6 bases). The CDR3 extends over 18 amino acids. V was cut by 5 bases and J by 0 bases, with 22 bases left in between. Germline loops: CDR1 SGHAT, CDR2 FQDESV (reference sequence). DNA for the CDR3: TGTGCCAGCAGCCCCAGGGGTGGTGGCGGATACCTGAACACTGAAGCTTTCTTT. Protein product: CASSPRGGGGYLNTEAFF.

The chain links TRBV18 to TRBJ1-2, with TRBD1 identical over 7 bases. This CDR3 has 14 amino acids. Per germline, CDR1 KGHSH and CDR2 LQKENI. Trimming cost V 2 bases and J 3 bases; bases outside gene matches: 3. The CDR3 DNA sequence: TGTGCCAGCTCACCAGCAGGGGGAGACTATGGCTACACCTTC. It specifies CASSPAGGDYGYTF.

This CDR3 is CSARDRTTGTEQYF. In DNA, the CDR3 is TGCAGTGCTAGAGATAGGACCACAGGAACCGAGCAGTACTTC. V gene TRBV20-1 combines with J gene TRBJ2-7, with TRBD1 as a possible D gene (5 bases). V lost 0 bases, J lost 6 bases, and 15 bases lay in between. Germline CDR1 reads DFQATT; CDR2 reads SNEGSKA (reference sequence). The CDR3 is made up of 14 amino acids.

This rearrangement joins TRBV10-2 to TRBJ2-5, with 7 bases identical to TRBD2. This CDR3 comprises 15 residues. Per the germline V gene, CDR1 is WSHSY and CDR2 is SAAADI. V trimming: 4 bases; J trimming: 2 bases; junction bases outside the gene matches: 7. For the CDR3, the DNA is TGCGCCAGCAGTGGGCTAGTTAGCGGGCAAGAGACCCAGTACTTC. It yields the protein CASSGLVSGQETQYF.

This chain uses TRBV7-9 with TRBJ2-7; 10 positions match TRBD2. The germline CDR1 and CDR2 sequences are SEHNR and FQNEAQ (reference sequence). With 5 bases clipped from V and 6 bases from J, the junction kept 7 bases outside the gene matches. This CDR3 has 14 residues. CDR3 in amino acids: CASSRAGGRGEQYF. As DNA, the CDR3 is TGTGCCAGCAGCAGAGCGGGGGGGCGGGGCGAGCAGTACTTC.

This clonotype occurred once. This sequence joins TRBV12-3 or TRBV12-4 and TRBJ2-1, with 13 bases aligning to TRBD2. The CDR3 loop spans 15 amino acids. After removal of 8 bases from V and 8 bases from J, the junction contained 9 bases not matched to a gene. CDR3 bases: TGTGCCAGCGGAACGACTAGCGGGAGGTTGGATGAGCAGTTCTTC. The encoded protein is CASGTTSGRLDEQFF.

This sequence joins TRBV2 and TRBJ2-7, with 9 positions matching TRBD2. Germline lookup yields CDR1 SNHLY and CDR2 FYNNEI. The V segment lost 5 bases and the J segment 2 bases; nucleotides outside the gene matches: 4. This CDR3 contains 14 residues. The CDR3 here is CASSSAGGAYEQYF. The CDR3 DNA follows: TGTGCCAGCAGTTCAGCGGGGGGTGCCTACGAGCAGTACTTC. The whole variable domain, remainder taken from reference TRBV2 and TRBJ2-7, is EPEVTQTPSHQVTQMGQEVILRCVPISNHLYFYWYRQILGQKVEFLVSFYNNEISEKSEIFDDQFSVERPDGSNFTLKIRSTKLEDSAMYFCASSSAGGAYEQYFGPGTRLTVT.

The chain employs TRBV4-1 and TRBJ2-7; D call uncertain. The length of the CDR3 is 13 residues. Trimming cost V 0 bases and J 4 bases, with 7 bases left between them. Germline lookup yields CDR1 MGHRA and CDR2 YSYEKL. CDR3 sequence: CASSQDPEYEQYF. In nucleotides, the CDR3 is TGCGCCAGCAGCCAAGATCCGGAATACGAGCAGTACTTC.

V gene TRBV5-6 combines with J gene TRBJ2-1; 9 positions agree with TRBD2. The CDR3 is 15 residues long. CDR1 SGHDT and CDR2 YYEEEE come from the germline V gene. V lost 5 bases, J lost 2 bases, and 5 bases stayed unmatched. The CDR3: CASRSASGAYNEQFF. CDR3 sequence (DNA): TGTGCCAGCAGGTCGGCTAGCGGGGCCTACAATGAGCAGTTCTTC.

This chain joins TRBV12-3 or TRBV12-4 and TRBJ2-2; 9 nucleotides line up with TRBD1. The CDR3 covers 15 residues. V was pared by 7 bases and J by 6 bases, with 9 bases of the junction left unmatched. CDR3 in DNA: TGTGCCAGCATCACCGGGACAGGGCTTCCCGGGGAGCTGTTTTTT. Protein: CASITGTGLPGELFF.

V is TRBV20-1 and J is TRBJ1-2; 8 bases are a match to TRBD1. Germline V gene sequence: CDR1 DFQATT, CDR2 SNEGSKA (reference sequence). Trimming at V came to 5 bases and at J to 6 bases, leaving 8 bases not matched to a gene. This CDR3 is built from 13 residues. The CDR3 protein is CSALSWDRNGYTF. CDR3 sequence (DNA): TGCAGTGCTCTAAGCTGGGACAGGAATGGCTACACCTTC.

CDR3 sequence: CASSVGTEVTDTQYF. CDR3 coding DNA: TGTGCCAGCAGTGTTGGCACAGAAGTCACAGATACGCAGTATTTT. J is TRBJ2-3 and V is TRBV2; D not resolved. Germline V gives CDR1 SNHLY, CDR2 FYNNEI. The CDR3 extends over 15 amino acids. Trimming took off 4 bases at V and 2 bases at J, with 13 bases between the two ends.